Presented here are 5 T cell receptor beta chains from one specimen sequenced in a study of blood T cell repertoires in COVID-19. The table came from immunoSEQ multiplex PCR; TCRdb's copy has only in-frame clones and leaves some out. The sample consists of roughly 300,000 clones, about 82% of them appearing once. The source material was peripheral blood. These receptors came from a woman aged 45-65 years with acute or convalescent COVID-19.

The DNA of the CDR3 is TGTGCCAGCACCAGTAGTGACGGGAGCTCCTACAATGAGCAGTTCTTC. It translates to CASTSSDGSSYNEQFF. The genes are TRBV6-6 and TRBJ2-1; possible D gene TRBD2, 6 bases. Deletions cut 7 bases from V and 0 bases from J, with 16 bases between. This CDR3 has 16 residues. The germline gives CDR1 MNHNY, CDR2 SVGAGI (reference sequence).

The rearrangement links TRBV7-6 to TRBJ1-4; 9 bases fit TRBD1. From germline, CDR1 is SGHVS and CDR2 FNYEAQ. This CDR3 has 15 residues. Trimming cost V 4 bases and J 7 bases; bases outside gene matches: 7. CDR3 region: CASSSLDRGSEKLFF. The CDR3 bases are TGTGCCAGCAGCTCTTTGGACAGGGGAAGTGAAAAACTGTTTTTT.

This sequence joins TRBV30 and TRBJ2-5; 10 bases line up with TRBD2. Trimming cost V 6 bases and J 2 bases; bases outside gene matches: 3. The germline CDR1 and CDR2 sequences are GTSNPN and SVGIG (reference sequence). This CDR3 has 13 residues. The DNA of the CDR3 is TGTGCCTGCGGGACTAGCGCACAAGAGACCCAGTACTTC. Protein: CACGTSAQETQYF.

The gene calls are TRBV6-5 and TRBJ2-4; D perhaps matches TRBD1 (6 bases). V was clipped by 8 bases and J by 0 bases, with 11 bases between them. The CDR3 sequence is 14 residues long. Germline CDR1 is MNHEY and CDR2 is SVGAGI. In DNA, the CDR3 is TGTGCCAGCCAAGGGGGTTCAGCCAAAAACATTCAGTACTTC. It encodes CASQGGSAKNIQYF.

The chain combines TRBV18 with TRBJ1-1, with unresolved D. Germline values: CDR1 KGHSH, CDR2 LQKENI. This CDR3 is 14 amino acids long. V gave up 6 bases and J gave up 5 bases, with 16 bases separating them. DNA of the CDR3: TGTGCCAGCTCCCTGGGCCGGGGTTCGACTGAAGCTTTCTTT. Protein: CASSLGRGSTEAFF.